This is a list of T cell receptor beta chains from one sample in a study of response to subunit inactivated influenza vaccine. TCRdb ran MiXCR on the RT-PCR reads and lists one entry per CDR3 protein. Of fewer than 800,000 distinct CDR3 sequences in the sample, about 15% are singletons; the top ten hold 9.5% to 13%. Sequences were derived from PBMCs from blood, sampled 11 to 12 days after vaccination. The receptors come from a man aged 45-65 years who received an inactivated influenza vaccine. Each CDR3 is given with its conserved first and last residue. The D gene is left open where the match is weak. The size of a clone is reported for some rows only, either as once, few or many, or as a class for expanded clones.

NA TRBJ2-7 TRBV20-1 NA CSATPTTAGQYF TGCAGTGCTACCCCAACGACGGCAGGGCAGTACTTC
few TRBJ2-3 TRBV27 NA CASSSLSPALDTQYF TGTGCCAGCAGTTCCCTGAGCCCGGCGCTAGATACGCAGTATTTT
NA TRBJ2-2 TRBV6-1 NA CAHGTAGGGNTGELFF TGTGCCCACGGAACGGCAGGGGGGGGGAACACCGGGGAGCTGTTTTTT
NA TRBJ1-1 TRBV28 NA CASSTLGAVGAFF TGTGCCAGCAGCACTCTTGGGGCAGTGGGAGCTTTCTTT
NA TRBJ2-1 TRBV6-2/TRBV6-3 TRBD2 CASRHRTSGKSPNNEQFF TGTGCCAGCAGACATAGGACTAGCGGGAAATCGCCCAACAATGAGCAGTTCTTC
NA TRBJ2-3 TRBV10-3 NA CAIRPHMAGSGDTQYF TGTGCCATCAGGCCGCACATGGCGGGGTCGGGCGATACGCAGTATTTT
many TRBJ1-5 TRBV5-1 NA CASSPSGDQPQHF TGCGCCAGCAGCCCCTCGGGGGATCAGCCCCAGCATTTT
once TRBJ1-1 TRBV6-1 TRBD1 CASRRTFSGTGNTEAFF TGTGCCAGCAGGAGAACATTCTCCGGGACAGGGAACACTGAAGCTTTCTTT
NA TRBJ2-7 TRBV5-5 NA CASSLDGATYYYEGQYF TGTGCCAGCAGCTTGGATGGCGCCACTTATTACTACGAGGGCCAGTACTTC
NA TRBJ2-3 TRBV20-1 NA CSARVPGPTDTQYF TGCAGTGCTAGAGTCCCGGGGCCCACAGATACGCAGTATTTT
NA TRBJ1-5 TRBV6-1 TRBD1 CASVSGGAYQPQHF TGTGCCAGCGTCTCAGGGGGCGCTTATCAGCCCCAGCATTTT
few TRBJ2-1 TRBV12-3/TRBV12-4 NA CASSLGFTGYNEQFF TGTGCCAGCAGCCTGGGGTTTACTGGATACAATGAGCAGTTCTTC
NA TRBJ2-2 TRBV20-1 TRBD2 CSARGGRGTGELFF TGCAGTGCTAGAGGAGGGAGGGGTACCGGGGAGCTGTTTTTT